This T cell receptor (beta chain) was captured in a study of T-cell reconstitution after alpha-beta-depleted transplantation in children. This clonotype was counted a few times. It was with unique molecular identifiers that the TCRbeta library was prepared. TCRdb processed the PCR reads anew with MiXCR; each CDR3 protein has one entry. Of some 600,000 distinct CDR3 sequences listed, 10% to 15% were seen once; the top ten hold around 2.2%. Per the germline V gene, CDR1 is SQVTM and CDR2 is ANQGSEA. Trimming cost V 1 base and J 7 bases; bases outside gene matches: 24. The CDR3 spans 20 residues. This chain links TRBV29-1 with TRBJ2-7; 11 positions agree with TRBD2. The clonotype was recovered from a male patient under 18 who had a stem cell transplant for acute myeloid leukemia, so the T cells may come from the graft donor. Specimen: PBMCs, mostly from graft donor cells, collected 360 days after TCRalphabeta/CD19-depleted stem cell transplant. CDR3 region: CSVEGSPSGVTSGSTLEQYF. Here the CDR3 DNA reads TGCAGCGTTGAAGGTTCCCCCTCGGGGGTTACTAGCGGGAGTACTTTGGAGCAGTACTTC.